The rows below give T cell receptor beta chains drawn from one sample of a study of low-dose radiotherapy and immunotherapy resistance in tumors. TCRdb independently ran MiXCR on the reads; one entry per CDR3 protein. Of roughly 56,000 distinct CDR3 sequences detected, about 23% appear once; the ten largest clones hold 6.7%. The specimen comprised PBMCs, sampled after low-dose radiotherapy plus immunotherapy. The receptors were sampled from a male donor with prostate cancer. CDR3s include the opening cysteine and the closing phenylalanine or tryptophan. The D gene is left open where the match is weak. Not all rows give a size; the values are once, few, many and, for expanded clones, a class.

D gene	clone size	V gene	J gene	CDR3 length	CDR3 DNA	CDR3 protein
.	many	TRBV5-5	TRBJ2-5	14	TGTGCCAGCAGCGAGGGACATCACTCGGGGACCCAGTACTTC	CASSEGHHSGTQYF
TRBD2	.	TRBV7-2	TRBJ2-7	14	TGTGCCAGCAGCTTAGGCGGGGGCTCCTACGAGCAGTACTTC	CASSLGGGSYEQYF
TRBD2	many	TRBV7-4	TRBJ2-7	18	TGTGCCAGCAGCTGGCGAAAAAAGACTAGCGGGACCCTTTACGAGCAGTACTTC	CASSWRKKTSGTLYEQYF
TRBD1	.	TRBV11-3	TRBJ1-5	15	TGTGCCAGCAGCTCGGGACAGGATAGCAATCAGCCCCAGCATTTT	CASSSGQDSNQPQHF
.	.	TRBV26	TRBJ2-7	15	TGTGCCAGCAGTTTCATAGCGGCGAGCTCCTACGAGCAGTACTTC	CASSFIAASSYEQYF
.	many	TRBV5-1	TRBJ1-1	14	TGCGCCAGCGAGGGAGGGGGGCGGTTCACTGAAGCTTTCTTT	CASEGGGRFTEAFF
TRBD2	.	TRBV6-1	TRBJ2-7	14	TGTGCCAGCAGGGGACTAGCGGGAGGATACGAGCAGTACTTC	CASRGLAGGYEQYF
TRBD1	many	TRBV29-1	TRBJ1-2	13	TGCAGCACGAGGGAGGGGGCGGGGGATGGCTACACCTTC	CSTREGAGDGYTF
.	.	TRBV11-2	TRBJ2-7	13	TGTGCCAGCAGCTTGGCCGTGCTCTACGAGCAGTACTTC	CASSLAVLYEQYF
TRBD1	many	TRBV30	TRBJ2-7	16	TGTGCCTGGAGCGGACCAGGGGGCAAGTCCCCCTACGAGCAGTACTTC	CAWSGPGGKSPYEQYF
.	many	TRBV2	TRBJ2-1	12	TGTGCCAGCAGTGACAGGGTTAAGGAGCAGTTCTTC	CASSDRVKEQFF
.	many	TRBV11-2	TRBJ2-2	15	TGTGCCAGCAGCTTAGGAACCGGGAACACCGGGGAGCTGTTTTTT	CASSLGTGNTGELFF
.	many	TRBV27	TRBJ2-7	15	TGTGCCAGCAGTTTTGGAACGGGATGGTCCTACGAGCAGTACTTC	CASSFGTGWSYEQYF
TRBD2	many	TRBV5-1	TRBJ2-1	16	TGCGCCAGCAGCCGCATAGCGGGACTCGCCTTCGGGAAGCAGTTCTTC	CASSRIAGLAFGKQFF
.	.	TRBV5-1	TRBJ1-2	14	TGCGCCAGCAGCTCTAACACGGGATTCTATGGCTACACCTTC	CASSSNTGFYGYTF
TRBD2	many	TRBV6-2/TRBV6-3	TRBJ2-3	15	TGTGCCAGCAGGCGAGGACTAGCGGAGACAGATACGCAGTATTTT	CASRRGLAETDTQYF
.	few	TRBV28	TRBJ2-7	15	TGTGCCAGCAGTGATCGGGGGCGTGCTGCCTACGAGCAGTACTTC	CASSDRGRAAYEQYF
TRBD1	many	TRBV6-2/TRBV6-3	TRBJ2-5	15	TGTGCCAGCAGTTACTCACAGGGGGCGAAAGAGACCCAGTACTTC	CASSYSQGAKETQYF
TRBD1	.	TRBV24-1	TRBJ2-1	15	TGTGCCACCAGTGACTACTGGACAGGGAGATATGAGCAGTTCTTC	CATSDYWTGRYEQFF
TRBD1	.	TRBV7-3	TRBJ1-2	13	TGTGCCAGCAGCGACAGGGGTGGCTATGGCTACACCTTC	CASSDRGGYGYTF
.	many	TRBV11-2	TRBJ2-1	13	TGTGCCAGCAGCTTAGATCGGCTAGCGGAGCAGTTCTTC	CASSLDRLAEQFF
.	.	TRBV9	TRBJ2-5	12	TGTGCCAGCAGTGTCTACGGAGAGACCCAGTACTTC	CASSVYGETQYF
TRBD2	few	TRBV19	TRBJ2-1	16	TGTGCCAGTAAAAAGCGGGGGGCCGACTCCTACAATGAGCAGTTCTTC	CASKKRGADSYNEQFF
.	many	TRBV7-2	TRBJ1-6	16	TGTGCCAGCAGTTTGAGGGGAGACCCCAACCGTTCACCCCTCCACTTT	CASSLRGDPNRSPLHF
.	.	TRBV5-8	TRBJ2-1	13	TGTGCCAGCAGCTTGGGACAGTTAAGAGAGCAGTTCTTC	CASSLGQLREQFF
.	many	TRBV19	TRBJ2-1	14	TGTGCCAGTAGCGCCACGGGGGCCTACAATGAGCAGTTCTTC	CASSATGAYNEQFF
TRBD1	many	TRBV7-2	TRBJ2-7	15	TGTGCCAGCAGCCAGGACAGGGCCTTTCTCGACGAGCAGTACTTC	CASSQDRAFLDEQYF
.	many	TRBV30	TRBJ1-2	12	TGTGCCTGGAGTGGGGAAGTCTATGGCTACACCTTC	CAWSGEVYGYTF
TRBD1	many	TRBV7-2	TRBJ1-3	13	TGTGCCAGCAGCCCCCACAGGGGGGACACCATATATTTT	CASSPHRGDTIYF
.	many	TRBV10-3	TRBJ1-1	14	TGTGCCATCAGTGAGTCGAAGGGCAGGGATGAAGCTTTCTTT	CAISESKGRDEAFF
.	many	TRBV7-8	TRBJ1-1	14	TGTGCCAGCAGCTTAGGGGTAGGCAACACTGAAGCTTTCTTT	CASSLGVGNTEAFF
.	.	TRBV5-4	TRBJ2-6	18	TGTGCCAGCACCCTTGTGTTATCGGGGACCTCTGGGGCCAACGTCCTGACTTTC	CASTLVLSGTSGANVLTF
TRBD2	many	TRBV28	TRBJ2-7	18	TGTGCCAGCAAGGCCCAGACTAGCGGGAGAGGTAATAGGTACGAGCAGTACTTC	CASKAQTSGRGNRYEQYF
.	many	TRBV19	TRBJ1-2	13	TGTGCCAGCCGGTTGGTTGTGGGCTATGGCTACACCTTC	CASRLVVGYGYTF
TRBD1	many	TRBV20-1	TRBJ2-7	13	TGCAGTGCTACGGGACAGGGTGACGACGAGCAGTACTTC	CSATGQGDDEQYF
.	many	TRBV29-1	TRBJ2-7	13	TGCAGCGCCGTGAGGGCAGGGCTGGGCGAGCAGTACTTC	CSAVRAGLGEQYF
.	many	TRBV7-2	TRBJ1-5	16	TGTGCCAGCAGCCAACCTGGAAAATCTGGCAATCAGCCCCAGCATTTT	CASSQPGKSGNQPQHF
.	many	TRBV6-6	TRBJ2-1	14	TGTGCCAGCAGTATTTCATCCCAGGTCAATGAGCAGTTCTTC	CASSISSQVNEQFF
.	many	TRBV5-6	TRBJ2-3	16	TGTGCCAGCAGCCCCGATGGGGGGACCATCACAGATACGCAGTATTTT	CASSPDGGTITDTQYF
.	many	TRBV20-1	TRBJ2-1	14	TGCAGTGCGCGAAGGGGCGGGGACTTCCATGAGCAGTTCTTC	CSARRGGDFHEQFF
TRBD1	once	TRBV12-3/TRBV12-4	TRBJ2-1	16	TGTGCCAGCAGTGGGGACAGAACACCAGTCTACAATGAGCAGTTCTTC	CASSGDRTPVYNEQFF
.	many	TRBV18	TRBJ1-1	12	TGTGCCAGCTCAGTTGTTGGGGCTGAAGCTTTCTTT	CASSVVGAEAFF
TRBD1	.	TRBV6-5	TRBJ2-1	16	TGTGCCAGCAGCCGAGGGACAGGAGCATACTACAATGAGCAGTTCTTC	CASSRGTGAYYNEQFF
.	many	TRBV29-1	TRBJ1-1	12	TGCAGCGTCAGGGGTGGGTCCACTGAAGCTTTCTTT	CSVRGGSTEAFF
.	.	TRBV3-1	TRBJ2-1	15	TGTGCCAGCAGCCAAGCAGGCCAGGGATACAATGAGCAGTTCTTC	CASSQAGQGYNEQFF
.	.	TRBV5-1	TRBJ2-1	14	TGCGCCAGCAGCTTGGCCAGGACTATTAATGAGCAGTTCTTC	CASSLARTINEQFF
.	many	TRBV7-2	TRBJ2-3	17	TGTGCCAGCAGCTTAACCTCTACAGGGAGGGGGACAGATACGCAGTATTTT	CASSLTSTGRGTDTQYF
.	.	TRBV6-4	TRBJ2-2	13	TGTGCCAGCACCCCCGGGGACACCGGGGAGCTGTTTTTT	CASTPGDTGELFF
TRBD2	many	TRBV6-2/TRBV6-3	TRBJ2-5	15	TGTGCCAGCAGTCTTAGCGGGGGGGCCTTCGAGACCCAGTACTTC	CASSLSGGAFETQYF
TRBD1	.	TRBV4-1	TRBJ2-5	15	TGCGCCAGCAGCCCCGCCGGGACAGGGGACCAGACCCAGTACTTC	CASSPAGTGDQTQYF
TRBD1	.	TRBV5-1	TRBJ1-1	16	TGCGCCAGCAGCTTGGGTAGACAGGGCTCGTACACTGAAGCTTTCTTT	CASSLGRQGSYTEAFF
.	many	TRBV4-1	TRBJ1-2	14	TGCGCCAGCAGCCAAGAACAGGTCAACTATGGCTACACCTTC	CASSQEQVNYGYTF
TRBD1	many	TRBV29-1	TRBJ1-2	15	TGCAGCGTTGGACGACCAGGGGGCCTAACCCATGGCTACACCTTC	CSVGRPGGLTHGYTF
.	many	TRBV18	TRBJ2-3	15	TGTGCCAGCTCAAACCGGGACAAGAGCACAGATACGCAGTATTTT	CASSNRDKSTDTQYF
.	many	TRBV30	TRBJ1-5	13	TGTGCCTGGAGGGGTTCATTTAATCAGCCCCAGCATTTT	CAWRGSFNQPQHF